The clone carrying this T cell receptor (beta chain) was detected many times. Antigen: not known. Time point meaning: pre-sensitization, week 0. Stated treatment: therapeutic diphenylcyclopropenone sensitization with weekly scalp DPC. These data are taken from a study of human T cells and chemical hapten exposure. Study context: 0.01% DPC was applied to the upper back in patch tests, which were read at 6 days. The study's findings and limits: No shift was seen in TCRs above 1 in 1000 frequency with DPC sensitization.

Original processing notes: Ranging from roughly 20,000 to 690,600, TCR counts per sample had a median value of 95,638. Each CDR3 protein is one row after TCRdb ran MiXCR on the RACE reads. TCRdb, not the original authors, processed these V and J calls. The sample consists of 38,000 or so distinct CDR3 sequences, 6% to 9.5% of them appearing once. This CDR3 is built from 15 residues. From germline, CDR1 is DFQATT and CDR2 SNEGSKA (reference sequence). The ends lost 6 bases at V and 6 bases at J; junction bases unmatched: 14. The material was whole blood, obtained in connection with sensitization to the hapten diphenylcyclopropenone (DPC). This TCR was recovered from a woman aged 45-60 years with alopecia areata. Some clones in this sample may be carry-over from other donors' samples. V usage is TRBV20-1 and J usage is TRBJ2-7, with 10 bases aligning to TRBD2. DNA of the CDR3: TGCAGTGCCGGGAGGGGCTCTAGCGGGAGTGGCGAGCAGTACTTC. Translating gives CSAGRGSSGSGEQYF.